Following are 10 T cell receptor beta chains from one sample sequenced in a study of T-cell reconstitution after alpha-beta-depleted transplantation in children. TCRbeta library construction was performed incorporating unique molecular identifiers. Each CDR3 protein gets one entry after TCRdb re-called the PCR reads with MiXCR. The table includes about 15,000 distinct CDR3 sequences, roughly 5.3% detected once. This specimen was PBMCs, taken before TCRalphabeta/CD19-depleted stem cell transplant. The receptors stem from a boy aged 5-17 years with acute lymphoblastic leukemia, due to receive a stem cell transplant.

The chain has TRBV5-5 and TRBJ2-2; D call uncertain. Germline V gene lookup returns CDR1 SGHKS and CDR2 YYEKEE (reference sequence). V gave up 4 bases and J gave up 4 bases, with 11 bases separating them. The CDR3 has 14 amino acids. Here the CDR3 reads CASSRGHRTGELFF. The CDR3 bases are TGTGCCAGCAGCCGTGGGCACCGCACCGGGGAGCTGTTTTTT.

This clonotype was counted many times. The rearrangement joins TRBV6-5 to TRBJ1-1, with 10 bases aligning to TRBD1. The CDR3 consists of 14 residues. V shed 2 bases, J shed 11 bases, and the junction held 8 bases outside the gene matches. Germline loops: CDR1 MNHEY, CDR2 SVGAGI. The CDR3 region has the DNA TGTGCCAGCAGTTACGGACAGGGGGTGGGGGGGGCTTTCTTT. Its protein product is CASSYGQGVGGAFF.

In its sample, this clonotype was seen many times. V gene TRBV5-1 combines with J gene TRBJ2-1; D perhaps matches TRBD2 (6 bases). Germline V lookup: CDR1 SGHRS, CDR2 YFSETQ. Trimming shortened V by 1 base and J by 8 bases, and 13 bases separated the two germline ends. The CDR3 is 14 amino acids. This CDR3 is CASSLSRELYEQFF. CDR3 nucleotides: TGCGCCAGCAGCTTGAGTCGGGAGTTGTATGAGCAGTTCTTC. Variable domain in full (rest from reference TRBV5-1 and TRBJ2-1): KAGVTQTPRYLIKTRGQQVTLSCSPISGHRSVSWYQQTPGQGLQFLFEYFSETQRNKGNFPGRFSGRQFSNSRSEMNVSTLELGDSALYLCASSLSRELYEQFFGPGTRLTVL.

The rearrangement links TRBV3-1 to TRBJ2-3; the match to TRBD1 covers 7 bases. Germline V lookup: CDR1 LGHDT, CDR2 YNNKEL (reference sequence). V dropped 11 bases and J dropped 5; count of bases not matched to a gene: 16. This CDR3 region has 15 residues. The CDR3 DNA reads TGTGCCTCCACCCAAGAGGGGACAGAGGAAGATACGCAGTATTTT. Its protein is CASTQEGTEEDTQYF.

This clonotype was seen at least ten times. The V call is TRBV7-8, the J call TRBJ1-6; D gene uncertain. There are 15 residues in the CDR3. CDR1 and CDR2 from the germline V gene are SGHVS and FQNEAQ. Trimming pared 3 bases from V and 3 bases from J, leaving 9 bases between. CDR3 sequence reads: CASSFALGYNSPLHF. For the CDR3, the DNA is TGTGCCAGCAGCTTTGCCCTCGGCTATAATTCACCCCTCCACTTT.

This chain uses TRBV5-8 with TRBJ1-4, with D tentatively TRBD1 (6 bases). V gave up 8 bases and J gave up 5 bases, with 13 bases separating them. CDR1 and CDR2 (germline): SGHTS, YDEGEE. CDR3 size: 13 residues. CDR3 region: CARGAGTNEKLFF. The CDR3 DNA sequence: TGTGCCAGGGGCGCGGGGACAAATGAAAAACTGTTTTTT.

This clonotype was counted many times. The genes are TRBV20-1 and TRBJ1-2; D possibly corresponds to TRBD1 (6 bases). Between the trimmed V and J ends, which lost 1 base and 8 bases, there was a span of 20 bases. The CDR3 contains 15 residues. Germline V lookup: CDR1 DFQATT, CDR2 SNEGSKA (reference sequence). The CDR3, as DNA: TGCAGTGCTAGAGCGATAGAAGGGGGGGCCGTCGGCTACACCTTC. Its protein is CSARAIEGGAVGYTF.

This clonotype came up many times. This chain connects TRBV7-2 to TRBJ2-3, with TRBD2 identical over 10 bases. The CDR3 contains 16 residues. The trim removed 4 bases at V and 5 bases at J, leaving 9 bases unmatched. CDR1 is SGHTA and CDR2 is FQGNSA in the germline V gene. CDR3 nucleotide sequence: TGTGCCAGCAGCTACAGCGGGACTAGCGTTCAAGATACGCAGTATTTT. This sequence encodes CASSYSGTSVQDTQYF.

This clonotype was counted many times. This rearrangement joins TRBV6-5 to TRBJ1-5; D is unclear. The CDR3 totals 15 residues. Germline V lookup: CDR1 MNHEY, CDR2 SVGAGI. V was trimmed by 7 bases and J by 3 bases, leaving 16 bases between them. Written as DNA, the CDR3 is TGTGCCAGCACATCGGAGGGTGACTTCAATCAGCCCCAGCATTTT. Encoded protein: CASTSEGDFNQPQHF.

This clonotype was recorded at least ten times. The chain links TRBV7-7 to TRBJ2-5, with 8 bases matching TRBD1. The CDR3 contains 14 residues. Trimming removed 6 bases from V and 4 bases from J; junction bases left unmatched: 7. Germline CDR1 and CDR2: SSHAT and FNYEAQ (reference sequence). CDR3 bases: TGTGCCAGCAGTCGTACAGGGGGAGTAGAGACCCAGTACTTC. Its protein is CASSRTGGVETQYF.